The 14 T cell receptor beta chains in this list originate from one sample, sequenced in a study of beta chain features in type 1 diabetes. Overall study results and limits: Among all four CD4+ subsets, Type 1 diabetes patients had TCRB CDR3s that were moderately but significantly shorter.

Their antigens are not known. Expressed TCRB transcripts were sequenced after all isolated RNA was converted to cDNA. The assay was immunoSEQ multiplex PCR, and TCRdb's table has in-frame clones only and misses some. The data contain around 600,000 clones, 9.5% to 15% of them singletons. Sequenced material: naive CD4+ T cells from blood. The receptor set was obtained from a man younger than 40 with type 1 diabetes.

This clone was observed a handful of times. The V gene is TRBV2, the J gene TRBJ1-4; D unresolved. CDR1 and CDR2 from the germline V gene are SNHLY and FYNNEI. V lost 8 bases to trimming and J lost 0 bases, with 7 bases between them. The CDR3 covers 13 residues. The chain's CDR3 is CASRPTTNEKLFF. The CDR3 DNA reads as TGTGCCAGCCGACCTACAACTAATGAAAAACTGTTTTTT.

This sequence joins TRBV18 and TRBJ2-3; 8 bases agree with TRBD1. The CDR3 is 18 amino acids. The trim removed 3 bases at V and 0 bases at J, leaving 11 bases unmatched. Germline CDR1 KGHSH, CDR2 LQKENI. CDR3 nucleotide sequence: TGTGCCAGCTCACCTACGGGACAGGTGATAACTAGCACAGATACGCAGTATTTT. Its translation is CASSPTGQVITSTDTQYF.

In its sample, this clone was seen a few times. The chain combines TRBV28 with TRBJ2-7; D remains unclear. Germline CDR1 is MDHEN and CDR2 is SYDVKM. The CDR3 extends over 10 amino acids. CDR3 DNA: TGTGCAACTGGGGTCTACGAGCAGTACTTC. Its protein is CATGVYEQYF.

The V and J genes are TRBV7-6 and TRBJ2-3; D may be TRBD1 (6 bases). CDR3 length equals 16 residues. Per the germline V gene, CDR1 is SGHVS and CDR2 is FNYEAQ. Trimming removed 5 bases at V and 1 base at J, with 16 bases between. CDR3 amino acids: CASSRSYRERTDTQYF. The CDR3 coding sequence is TGTGCCAGCAGCCGATCCTACAGGGAGCGCACAGATACGCAGTATTTT.

V usage is TRBV19 and J usage is TRBJ2-7; D is possibly TRBD2 (5 bases). This CDR3 has 13 residues. The germline V gene has CDR1 LNHDA and CDR2 SQIVND (reference sequence). V lost 4 bases, J lost 3 bases, and 10 bases lay in between. The CDR3, as DNA: TGTGCCAGTAGTAGGGCCAGCGGCTACGAGCAGTACTTC. The encoded protein is CASSRASGYEQYF.

This clone was seen a handful of times. The chain combines TRBV7-8 with TRBJ2-3; a weak D match, TRBD2 (6 bases). The germline gives CDR1 SGHVS, CDR2 FQNEAQ. The CDR3 is made up of 15 amino acids. Trimming pared 2 bases from V and 3 bases from J, leaving 12 bases between. The CDR3 DNA sequence: TGTGCCAGCAGCTTACGAAATGGGAGGACAGATACGCAGTATTTT. It encodes CASSLRNGRTDTQYF. Supplemented by reference TRBV7-8 and TRBJ2-3, the full variable domain reads GAGVSQSPRYKVAKRGQDVALRCDPISGHVSLFWYQQALGQGPEFLTYFQNEAQLDKSGLPSDRFFAERPEGSVSTLKIQRTQQEDSAVYLCASSLRNGRTDTQYFGPGTRLTVL.

V gene TRBV5-1 combines with J gene TRBJ2-2; TRBD2 is a possible D gene (6 bases). The germline CDR1 and CDR2 sequences are SGHRS and YFSETQ. This CDR3 comprises 15 residues. V was clipped by 1 base and J by 6 bases, with 13 bases between them. The CDR3: CASSLSWRGAGELFF. CDR3 nucleotides: TGCGCCAGCAGCTTGAGCTGGAGGGGCGCCGGGGAGCTGTTTTTT.

This clone has only a few counts. J is TRBJ2-4 and V is TRBV6-5, with 7 bases aligning to TRBD1. The V gene end was trimmed by 5 bases and the J gene end by 5 bases; junction bases not matched to a gene: 6. Germline V lookup: CDR1 MNHEY, CDR2 SVGAGI. CDR3 length equals 14 residues. The CDR3 coding sequence is TGTGCCAGCAGTGAGGGACAGAAGGAAAACATTCAGTACTTC. Its translation: CASSEGQKENIQYF.

The gene calls are TRBV5-4 and TRBJ1-6; 10 bases are a match to TRBD1. CDR1 is SGHNT, CDR2 YYREEE, per germline (reference sequence). With V trimmed by 5 bases and J by 5 bases, 4 bases remained unmatched. This CDR3 has 15 residues. CDR3 sequence (DNA): TGTGCCAGCAGACTGGGACAGGGGAATAATTCACCCCTCCACTTT. It is translated as CASRLGQGNNSPLHF.

In its sample, this clone was seen a few times. J is TRBJ2-1 and V is TRBV5-1; the D gene is possibly TRBD2 (7 bases). Germline CDR1 and CDR2: SGHRS and YFSETQ. V gave up 4 bases and J gave up 4 bases, with 18 bases separating them. CDR3 size: 16 residues. DNA of the CDR3: TGCGCCAGCAGCCCGGGGGGCCCCCCTCTTTACAATGAGCAGTTCTTC. It codes for CASSPGGPPLYNEQFF.

The rearrangement uses TRBV5-1 and TRBJ2-3; possibly TRBD2 for D (5 bases). The CDR3 extends over 14 amino acids. Germline CDR1 SGHRS, CDR2 YFSETQ. Trimming took 0 bases from V and 3 from J, leaving 8 bases between them. CDR3 DNA sequence: TGCGCCAGCAGCTTGGGTCGGGGAACAGATACGCAGTATTTT. Its translation: CASSLGRGTDTQYF.

J is TRBJ2-7 and V is TRBV27; D is possibly TRBD2 (5 bases). Trimming took 5 bases from V and 0 from J, leaving 11 bases between them. Germline V gene data show CDR1 as MNHEY and CDR2 as SMNVEV (reference sequence). The length of the CDR3 is 14 residues. CDR3 in DNA: TGTGCCAGCAGTCCACCCGGAGGCTCCTACGAGCAGTACTTC. Its translation: CASSPPGGSYEQYF.

This clone showed up just a few times. The chain links TRBV5-6 to TRBJ2-7; D ambiguous. Trimming left V 0 bases short and J 4 bases short, with 11 bases between. This CDR3 is 14 amino acids long. Germline CDR1 is SGHDT and CDR2 is YYEEEE. The CDR3 is CASSLGQTRYEQYF. CDR3 bases: TGTGCCAGCAGCTTGGGGCAGACCAGGTACGAGCAGTACTTC. The whole variable domain, remainder taken from reference TRBV5-6 and TRBJ2-7, is DAGVTQSPTHLIKTRGQQVTLRCSPKSGHDTVSWYQQALGQGPQFIFQYYEEEERQRGNFPDRFSGHQFPNYSSELNVNALLLGDSALYLCASSLGQTRYEQYFGPGTRLTVT.

V usage is TRBV7-2 and J usage is TRBJ1-5; 7 nucleotides agree with TRBD1. Germline V gives CDR1 SGHTA, CDR2 FQGNSA. After removal of 6 bases from V and 16 bases from J, the junction contained 15 bases not matched to a gene. The CDR3 loop spans 13 amino acids. CDR3 sequence reads: CASREGRQGRIHF. The CDR3 DNA follows: TGTGCCAGCAGGGAAGGGAGACAGGGTCGGATACATTTT.